These 2 T cell receptor beta chains were all obtained from the same sample, sequenced in a study of T cells in Graves' hyperthyroidism and ophthalmopathy. The TCR beta CDR3 regions underwent amplification using RNA transcripts as the source. Carried out on the TCR CDR3, a first-round RT-PCR used the HTBI primer set. In TCRdb, the multiplex PCR reads were re-called with MiXCR into one record per CDR3 protein. This table has hundreds of thousands of distinct CDR3 sequences, over 35% appearing once. Sequenced sample: blood. These receptors all stem from a man in his late teens or twenties with Graves' hyperthyroidism.

The chain joins TRBV12-3 or TRBV12-4 to TRBJ2-7; D possibly matches TRBD1 or TRBD2 (6 bases each). The CDR3 runs 20 residues. The V gene lost 7 bases and the J gene lost 1 base, with 32 bases spanning the gap. CDR3 loop: CASTWVVQGQIGGDSYEQYF. The CDR3 DNA reads TGTGCCAGCACCTGGGTAGTGCAGGGGCAGATCGGAGGGGATTCCTACGAGCAGTACTTC.

This clonotype has at least ten counts. The gene calls are TRBV7-3 and TRBJ1-2; D might be TRBD1 (6 bases). The germline V and J ends were trimmed by 0 bases and 4 bases, with 12 bases remaining between them. The CDR3 totals 15 residues. CDR1 is SGHTA, CDR2 FQGTGA, per germline. CDR3 sequence reads: CASSLTGGAGYGYTF. CDR3 bases: TGTGCCAGCAGCTTAACGGGGGGGGCTGGCTATGGCTACACCTTC.